This T cell receptor (beta chain) is drawn from a study of cytomegalovirus exposure and HLA in healthy donors. Study summary: Of all 380 or so donors who were genotyped, roughly 81% belonged to the Caucasian-associated ancestry cluster.

Study-wide results and caveats: Productive status was seen about 90% or about 30% of the time for most TCR beta V segments in an earlier analysis. Researchers catalogued about 150 TCR beta chains as cytomegalovirus-associated. Later genetic work tied a missense DCLRE1C variant to beta-chain V and J trimming.

The V end lost 10 bases, the J end lost 1 base, and 16 bases lay between the germline ends. From germline, CDR1 is MNHNS and CDR2 SASEGT. This CDR3 has 15 residues. PCR involved 60 Vbeta and 13 Jbeta primers. Method: immunoSEQ multiplex PCR; TCRdb's copy keeps in-frame clones and lacks some. The sample consists of roughly 67,000 clones, 75% of them appearing once. A remark on this clone: Antigen: not known.

The V call is TRBV6-1, the J call TRBJ1-4, with D unresolved. Sequences were obtained from PBMCs. This receptor was taken from a man aged 55 to 69 in good health and CMV-seropositive. The CDR3 reads CATRRSGGTNEKLFF. Written as DNA, the CDR3 is TGTGCCACCAGGCGATCGGGAGGAACTAATGAAAAACTGTTTTTT.